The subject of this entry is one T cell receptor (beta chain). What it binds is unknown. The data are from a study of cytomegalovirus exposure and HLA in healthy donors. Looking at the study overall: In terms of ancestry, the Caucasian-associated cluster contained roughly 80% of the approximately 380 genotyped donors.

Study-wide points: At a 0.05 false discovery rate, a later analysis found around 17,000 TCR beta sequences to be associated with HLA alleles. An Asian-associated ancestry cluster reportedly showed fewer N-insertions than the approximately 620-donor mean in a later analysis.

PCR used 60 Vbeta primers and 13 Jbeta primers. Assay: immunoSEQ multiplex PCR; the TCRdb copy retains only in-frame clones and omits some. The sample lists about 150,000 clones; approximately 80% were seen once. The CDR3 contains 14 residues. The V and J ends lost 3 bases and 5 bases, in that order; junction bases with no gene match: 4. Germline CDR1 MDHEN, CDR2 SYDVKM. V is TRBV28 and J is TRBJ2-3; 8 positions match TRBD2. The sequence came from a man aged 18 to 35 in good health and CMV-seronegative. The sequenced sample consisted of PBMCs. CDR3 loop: CASSFKRELDTQYF. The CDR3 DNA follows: TGTGCCAGCAGTTTTAAGCGGGAGTTAGATACGCAGTATTTT.